This T cell receptor (beta chain) stems from a study of regulatory T cells in long-lasting Graves disease (TCRdb year 2021). The study in broad terms: Antithyroid drugs had been taken for less than 3 months by newly diagnosed Graves' disease patients. Peripheral blood TCR sequencing and RNA sequencing compared persistent Graves' disease patients with newly diagnosed Graves' disease patients. The study took place in China and was registered as a clinical trial. A total of some 33 samples were covered by TCR sequencing, comprising approximately 13 persistent and around 20 newly diagnosed Graves' disease patients.

This clonotype was seen repeatedly, ten times or more. Its antigen remains unidentified. No qualities accompany the bases; no much larger clone lies one base away. The label giving this sample's time point can be read as: newly diagnosed GD, antithyroid drugs for less than 3 months. For both TCR sequencing and RNA sequencing, RNA was extracted from PBMCs using TRIzol. Graves' disease was diagnosed according to American Thyroid Association guidelines. Patients for the study were recruited at an endocrinology department in Xi'an, China. Each patient gave about 10 milliliters of peripheral blood, collected in an EDTA anticoagulant tube. PBMCs were isolated by Ficoll Paque Plus density gradient separation without further T cell sorting. An Agilent 2100 Bioanalyzer and agarose gel were used to check RNA quality, and a NanoDrop 2000 was used to measure RNA concentration. The library was produced with multiplex PCR. Data came from an Illumina HiSeq 4000. TCR beta libraries were built with iRepertoire HTBI primers and Arm-PCR amplification of CDR3 regions. Before sequencing, the PCR products went through gel purification. For the original study's pipeline: A total of fewer than 80 TRBV and 14 TRBJ segments were identified across samples and were used for gene usage analysis of CDR3 amino acid clonotypes. COPE and FqMerger were used to merge filtered high-quality paired reads into contigs. BLAST was used to align contigs to IMGT TRBV, TRBD and TRBJ reference genes, with CDR3 defined following IMGT. Highly expanded clones were defined as clonotypes with a frequency above 0.1%. Shannon entropy was used to measure repertoire diversity, and the Gini coefficient was used to measure V-J evenness. Public clonotypes were defined as clonotypes shared by more than one individual. TCRdb's own reprocessing of the public reads used fastp at Q25 and MiXCR and kept productive beta chains. Entries are consolidated by CDR3 protein sequence, retaining the most common genes and DNA. In this record, the V and J calls reflect TCRdb's handling and not the investigators' own analysis. The sample data list about 540,000 distinct CDR3 sequences, and about 14% of these were observed just once. The biggest ten clones account for 8.5% to 10% of the sample.

V and J are trimmed by 6 bases and 4 bases, and the gene matches miss 2 bases of the junction. The CDR3, from cysteine to phenylalanine, totals 13 residues. Just the 39-base CDR3 DNA is kept, in frame starting at base 1. CDR1 and CDR2, per the germline V gene, are SNHLY and FYNNEI. Overall results and qualifications from the work: A larger number of public clonotypes was shared among persistent patients (around 2,700) than among newly diagnosed patients (approximately 1,000). Only peripheral blood was studied, because thyroid tissue, the primary lesion, was inaccessible. Lower TCR Shannon entropy and fewer highly expanded clones were observed in persistent Graves' disease patients than in newly diagnosed patients, which suggested clonal expansion. TRBV28, TRBJ1-2 and TRBJ2-5 were preferentially used in persistent disease, while TRBV20-1 and TRBJ2-1 were favored in newly diagnosed disease. Only the TCR beta chain was sequenced and analyzed. The small sample size was acknowledged by the authors as a limitation that may reduce accuracy.

Another study also made use of these data, one on T cells in Graves' hyperthyroidism and ophthalmopathy. As the second study states: Graves' hyperthyroidism was defined as stable when no progression to ophthalmopathy occurred over 18 months of follow-up. Hyperthyroidism patients were aged 18 to 65 years and newly diagnosed, with disease duration of less than 2 months. Patients with uncontrolled infections, other autoimmune diseases, pregnancy or lactation were excluded. Diagnoses were established on the basis of clinical symptoms, serum thyroxine and TRAb, thyroid ultrasound, and orbital computed tomography. For the first round of RT-PCR on the TCR CDR3, the HTBI primer set was used together with the Qiagen OneStep RT-PCR kit. Blood samples also contained most of the expanded thyroid clonotypes (frequency above 0.001), which suggests that blood repertoires may reflect thyroid immune responses. A model built on a 13 V-J signature distinguished ophthalmopathy from stable hyperthyroidism, reaching roughly 88% sensitivity and under 84% specificity in cross-validation and 80%/75% in testing. During validation, the model predicted progression to ophthalmopathy a median of approximately six months ahead of onset, with almost 71% sensitivity and around 73% specificity. To identify TCR V-J signatures that set the groups apart, the researchers used a discovery cohort of about a hundred patients, made up of 40 to 45 with Graves' ophthalmopathy and about 60 with stable Graves' hyperthyroidism. Prospective prediction of ophthalmopathy was tested in an independent validation cohort consisting of some 19 hyperthyroidism patients and around 16 patients who later progressed to ophthalmopathy. The approximately 98 discovery patients were randomly divided into training and test sets at a 7:3 ratio. The study also compared thyroid tissue and blood T-cell repertoires from about six Graves' hyperthyroidism patients. After blood sampling, hyperthyroidism patients were treated with methimazole at a starting dose of 30 mg daily, and ophthalmopathy patients were treated with high-dose intravenous methylprednisolone. A second multiplex PCR round built the libraries, followed by size selection and purification. Paired-end sequencing of the libraries was performed with 100 bp reads on an Illumina HiSeq2000. SOAPnuke was used to process the raw data, throwing out any read that contained adapters or uncalled bases, had a mean Phred below 15, or lacked an exact constant-primer or identifier match. High-quality paired reads were merged using COPE v1.2.5, and each unique nucleotide sequence was defined as a clonotype. MiTCR v1.1 was used to align the clonotypes against IMGT TRBV, TRBD and TRBJ reference segments. The analysis was restricted to V-J combinations with a frequency above 0.0001, which together covered 99% to 99.2% of the repertoires. A TCS score was defined as the ratio between F50 (clonal expansion) and ExV (chaos), using BLOSUM62-based TCRdist between CDR3 peptides within each V-J. Welch's t-statistics and random forest reduced 514 V-J features to 10 to 15, which were used in a naive Bayes classifier (R e1071). Sample size was not statistically predetermined, and investigators were not blinded to group allocation. TCR Vbeta CDR3 sequencing of 135 peripheral blood samples (more than 40 ophthalmopathy, roughly 74 hyperthyroidism and about 17 progressor patients) is reported in the paper.

The receptor's source is a man aged 25 to 45 with Graves disease. Donor details come from another sample of the same person, matched by shared clones. Specimen: peripheral blood mononuclear cells (PBMCs), collected at new diagnosis, from a patient treated with antithyroid drugs. The rearrangement joined TRBV2 to TRBJ2-7; 11 nucleotides in the junction match TRBD1. CDR3 loop: CASRDRGHYEQYF. The nucleotide sequence is given as TGTGCCAGCAGGGACAGGGGGCATTACGAGCAGTACTTC.